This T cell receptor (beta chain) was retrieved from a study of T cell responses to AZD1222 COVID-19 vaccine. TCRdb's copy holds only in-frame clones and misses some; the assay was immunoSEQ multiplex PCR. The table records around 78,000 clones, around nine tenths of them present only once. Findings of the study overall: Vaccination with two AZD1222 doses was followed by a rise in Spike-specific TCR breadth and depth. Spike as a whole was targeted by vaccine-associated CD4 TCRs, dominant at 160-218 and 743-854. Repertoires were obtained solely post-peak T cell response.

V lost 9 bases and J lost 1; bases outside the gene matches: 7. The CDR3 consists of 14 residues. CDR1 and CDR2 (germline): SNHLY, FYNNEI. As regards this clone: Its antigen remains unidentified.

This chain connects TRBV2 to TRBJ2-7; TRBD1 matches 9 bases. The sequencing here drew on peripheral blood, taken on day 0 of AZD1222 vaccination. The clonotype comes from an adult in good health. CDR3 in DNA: TGTGCCAGTGCCGTGGGACAGGGTTCCTACGAGCAGTACTTC. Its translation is CASAVGQGSYEQYF.